Included here is one T cell receptor beta chain sequence, with context. This specimen belongs to a study of monozygotic twins with inflammatory bowel disease. For each CDR3 protein, TCRdb gives one entry from its re-call of the 5' RACE reads, without DNA. The data include about 160,000 distinct CDR3 sequences; the top ten clones carry 2.8%. This CDR3 is built from 14 residues. CDR1 SGHTA and CDR2 FQGNSA come from the germline V gene. This chain connects TRBV7-2 to TRBJ1-1. Sequencing was carried out using blood. This clonotype was obtained from a human donor with ulcerative colitis or Crohn's disease, or a healthy co-twin of an affected twin (not recorded which). The CDR3 loop reads CASTSISAFTEAFF.